The T cell receptor (beta chain) described here comes from a study of blood T cell repertoires in COVID-19. Study-level background: The study drew acute and convalescent COVID-19 samples from the United States, Italy and Spain. In each case, the material was cDNA or gDNA derived from T cells, B-cell-depleted T cells, or PBMCs.

This clone was detected once. Original handling: The assay estimated nucleated cells by amplifying reference gene primers. Some clones are missing from TCRdb's copy, which holds only in-frame ones; the method was immunoSEQ multiplex PCR. V, J and clone size reflect that table, while D and trimming were determined from the DNA. The sample holds about 140,000 clones, roughly 80% seen once. V gave up 2 bases and J gave up 0 bases, with 20 bases separating them. Germline CDR1 MGHRA, CDR2 YSYEKL. The CDR3 loop spans 19 amino acids. This rearrangement joins TRBV4-1 to TRBJ1-3, with D possibly TRBD1 on 6 matching bases. The sequenced sample was peripheral blood. This receptor was taken from a human donor in a cohort sampled during active COVID-19. Written as DNA, the CDR3 is TGCGCCAGCAGCCAAACCCACGCCGACAGGCTAGGCTCTGGAAACACCATATATTTT. It translates to CASSQTHADRLGSGNTIYF.